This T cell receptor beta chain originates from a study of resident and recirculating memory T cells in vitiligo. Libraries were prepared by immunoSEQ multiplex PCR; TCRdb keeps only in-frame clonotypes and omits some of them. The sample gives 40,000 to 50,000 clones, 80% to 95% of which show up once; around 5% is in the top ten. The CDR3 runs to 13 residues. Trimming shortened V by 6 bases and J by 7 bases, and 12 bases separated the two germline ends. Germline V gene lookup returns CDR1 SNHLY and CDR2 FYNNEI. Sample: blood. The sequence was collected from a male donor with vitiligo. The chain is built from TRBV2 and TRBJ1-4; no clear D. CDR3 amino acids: CASSQRSLEKLFF. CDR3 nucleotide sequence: TGTGCCAGCAGCCAGCGAAGCCTTGAAAAACTGTTTTTT.